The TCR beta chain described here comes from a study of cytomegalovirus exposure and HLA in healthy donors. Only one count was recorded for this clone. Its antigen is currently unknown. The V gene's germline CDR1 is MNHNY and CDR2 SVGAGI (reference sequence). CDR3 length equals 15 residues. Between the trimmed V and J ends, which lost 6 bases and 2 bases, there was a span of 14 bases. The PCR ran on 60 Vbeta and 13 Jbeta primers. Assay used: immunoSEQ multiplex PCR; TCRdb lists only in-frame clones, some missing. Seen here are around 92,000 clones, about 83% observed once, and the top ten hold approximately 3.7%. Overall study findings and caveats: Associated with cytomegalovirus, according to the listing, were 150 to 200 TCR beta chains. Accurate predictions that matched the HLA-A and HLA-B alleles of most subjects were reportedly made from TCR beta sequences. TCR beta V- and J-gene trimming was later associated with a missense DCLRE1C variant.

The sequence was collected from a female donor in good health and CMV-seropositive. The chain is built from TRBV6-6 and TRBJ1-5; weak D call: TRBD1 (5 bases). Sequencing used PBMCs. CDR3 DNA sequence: TGTGCCAGCAGCGTCCAGGGCGGAGGCAATCAGCCCCAGCATTTT. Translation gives CASSVQGGGNQPQHF.